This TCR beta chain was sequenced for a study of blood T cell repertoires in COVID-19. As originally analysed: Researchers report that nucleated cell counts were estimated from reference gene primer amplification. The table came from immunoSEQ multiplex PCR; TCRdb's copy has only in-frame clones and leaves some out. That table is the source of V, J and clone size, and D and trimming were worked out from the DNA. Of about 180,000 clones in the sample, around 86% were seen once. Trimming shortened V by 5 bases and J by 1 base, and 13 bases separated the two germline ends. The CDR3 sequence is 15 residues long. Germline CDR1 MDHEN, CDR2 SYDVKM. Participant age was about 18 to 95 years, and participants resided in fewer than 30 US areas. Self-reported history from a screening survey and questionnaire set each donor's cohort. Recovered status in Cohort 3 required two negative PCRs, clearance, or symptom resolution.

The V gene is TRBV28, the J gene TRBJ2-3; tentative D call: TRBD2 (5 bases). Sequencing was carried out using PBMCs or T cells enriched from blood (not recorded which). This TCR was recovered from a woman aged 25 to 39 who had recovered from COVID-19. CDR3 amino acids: CASSPREWGTDTQYF. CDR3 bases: TGTGCCAGCAGTCCCCGGGAATGGGGCACAGATACGCAGTATTTT.